This T cell receptor (beta chain) was sequenced for a study of Ad26.COV2.S vaccination and SARS-CoV-2 variants (TCRdb year 2021). Regarding the study in general: Donors in the vaccine arm were drawn from COV1001, a multicentre, randomized, double-blind, placebo-controlled phase I-IIa trial testing Ad26.COV2.S in healthy adults. The specificity and breadth of SARS-CoV-2-reactive T cell receptors after Ad26.COV2.S vaccination were assessed by TCRbeta repertoire sequencing. Throughout the experiments and outcome assessment, investigators stayed blinded to trial group allocation. A total of 32 samples were included in the TCR-sequenced set, comprising around 20 Ad26.COV2.S vaccine recipients, 5 placebo recipients and 8 SARS-CoV-2 convalescent individuals. Ad26.COV2.S was given intramuscularly at 5x10^10 or 1x10^11 viral particles, as a single shot or as two shots 56 days apart. Participants in the trial were split at random into five groups of five each, receiving low-dose or high-dose Ad26.COV2.S once or twice, or else placebo on both occasions. What the authors observed across the whole study: The study was not powered to compare responses between vaccine doses or regimens. It was noted by the authors that total T cell responses may have been underestimated by the TCR breadth and depth analyses. After vaccination, substantial breadth of spike-specific CD8+ and CD4+ T cell responses was reported. Non-spike TCR breadth was comparable between vaccine and placebo recipients, consistent with the vaccine containing only spike. Spike-specific TCR breadth was higher in Ad26.COV2.S recipients than in placebo recipients (P = 0.0014).

The CDR3 covers 13 residues, taking in both the cysteine and the phenylalanine. Kept here is only the CDR3 DNA, which spans 39 bases and is read in frame from base 1. Between the V and J ends, shortened by 6 bases and 0 bases respectively, the junction contains 7 bases. CDR1 and CDR2 are read off the germline V gene as SGHTA and FQGTGA. The sample's treatment or condition, from its label and the paper: 15 to 20 received Ad26.COV2.S at low or high dose, single or two shots; about 5 received placebo; per-sample allocation not given. For vaccine and placebo recipients, the sequenced repertoires came from samples collected on day 63 after the first injection. In Cohort 1b, fewer than 30 adults aged 18-55 years were enrolled at a single site in Boston, USA, between 29 July and 7 August 2020. Ad26.COV2.S was a replication-incompetent adenovirus type 26 vector expressing a prefusion-stabilized SARS-CoV-2 spike protein from the original Wuhan strain.

The immunoSEQ Assay was used to sequence TCRbeta CDR3 regions. After extraction, genomic DNA underwent amplification by bias-controlled multiplex PCR, followed by high-throughput sequencing. The source study handled its data this way. To quantify the absolute abundance of each unique TCRbeta CDR3 region, sequences were collapsed and filtered. T cell fraction was estimated by normalizing TCRbeta template counts to usable DNA, which was measured by amplifying reference genes present in all nucleated cells. Repertoire TCRs were annotated as SARS-CoV-2-specific when V gene, CDR3 amino acid sequence and J gene were exactly matched to a known reactive TCR set. MIRA supplied the reference SARS-CoV-2 TCR set, which was filtered for enrichment in COVID-19-positive ImmuneCODE repertoires so that public or cross-reactive TCRs were removed. Based on the MIRA antigens, annotated TCRs were further analysed at the level of specific ORF or position within ORF. Breadth was defined as annotated unique rearrangements over total unique productive rearrangements; depth was the summed frequency of those rearrangements. Group comparisons of TCR breadth used two-sided Wilcoxon rank-sum tests. The table comes from immuneACCESS by way of TCRdb, which keeps in-frame sequences with V and J called. Part of the clones is missing from these tables; in studies checked, under half for an unresolved V gene and the rest for unknown reasons. V, J and clone size derive from that table, while D and trimming were established from the DNA sequence. The sample table lists 200,000 to 300,000 clones, around 88% of them with a count of one. Jointly, the top ten make up nearly 3% of the sample.

Notes on this clone: It lacks a known antigen. Within one base of it there is no much larger clone, and no base qualities were kept.

Specimen: peripheral blood, collected in a trial of Ad26.COV2.S vaccine versus placebo. The sequence came from a person between 18 and 65 years old who received the Ad26.COV2.S COVID-19 vaccine or a placebo. The rearrangement joined TRBV7-3 to TRBJ2-3, with the D gene not clear enough to name. The DNA sequence is given as TGTGCCAGCAGTATTGGAAGCACAGATACGCAGTATTTT. The resulting protein is CASSIGSTDTQYF. The CDR3 plus the reference TRBV7-3 and TRBJ2-3 genes for the other parts give the full variable domain: GAGVSQTPSNKVTEKGKYVELRCDPISGHTALYWYRQSLGQGPEFLIYFQGTGAADDSGLPNDRFFAVRPEGSVSTLKIQRTERGDSAVYLCASSIGSTDTQYFGPGTRLTVL.